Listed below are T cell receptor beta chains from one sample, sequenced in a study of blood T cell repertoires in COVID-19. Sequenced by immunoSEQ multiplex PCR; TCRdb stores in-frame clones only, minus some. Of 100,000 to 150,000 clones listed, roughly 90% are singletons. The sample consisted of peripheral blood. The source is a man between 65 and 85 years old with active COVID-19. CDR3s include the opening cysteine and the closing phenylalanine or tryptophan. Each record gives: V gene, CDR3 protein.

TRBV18	CASSPSRGARNEQFF
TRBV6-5	CASSYLPDSGNNEQFF
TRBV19	CASSPWASGSVHEQFF
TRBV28	CASTIWVDRGGRSNQPQHF
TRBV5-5	CASSPGQGGRETQYF
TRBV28	CASSSGLRGNQPQHF
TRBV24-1	CATSDRQGQSYGYTF
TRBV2	CASSRTEETQYF
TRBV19	CASSYSGGRGEQPQHF
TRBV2	CASGLPPGLTDTQYF
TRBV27	CASRPTGGAGEQYF
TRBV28	CASSWDRVQPQHF
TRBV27	CASSGGGRGPPETQYF
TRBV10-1	CASSSSGRALEQYF
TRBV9	CASSVANRVGSVAF
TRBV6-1	CASSEAVGGAGYTF
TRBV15	CATSRDLGTGDNEQFF
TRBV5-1	CASSPGQANSGANVLTF
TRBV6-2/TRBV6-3	CASSLEARTGELFF
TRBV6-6	CASSMRTGNTGELFF
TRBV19	CASSPDWDTQYF
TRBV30	CAWSVTVSSYEQYF
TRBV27	CASRRGTGGVDNSPLHF
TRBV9	CASSVGRAGDGYTF
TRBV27	CASSLTGEETQYF
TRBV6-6	CASSYLGQEGSPLHF
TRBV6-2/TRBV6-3	CASSRTSGTSYNEQFF
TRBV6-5	CASSLGQGRTGELFF
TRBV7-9	CASSRSYREDQETQYF
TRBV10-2	CASSDGGYGYTF
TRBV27	CASSLGLAVYNEQFF
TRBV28	CAITDLAGLATDTQYF
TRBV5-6	CASSSTLRIYGYTF
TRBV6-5	CASQGQGTSGTEAFF
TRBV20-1	CSASLQGMAEAFF
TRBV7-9	CASSVVRGYPDGYTF
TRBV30	CAILPGRAGEEAFF
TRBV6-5	CASSRDSGTEAFF
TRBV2	CASSPQGQGADEQYF
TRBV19	CASSPSGGGANTGELFF
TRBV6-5	CASEERGLTEQYF
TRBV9	CASSASGTDTQYF
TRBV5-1	CASSSSQGAPSLHF
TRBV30	CAWKVAAGGETQYF
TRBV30	CAWSVNWAYGYTF
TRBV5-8	CASSLGDRLQETQYF
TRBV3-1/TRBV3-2	CASSYGTSGSYNEQFF
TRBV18	CASSPQGQSPYEQYF
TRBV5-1	CASSLARTGELNEQFF
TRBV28	CASRDTYEQYF
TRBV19	CASSAVDTNTEAFF